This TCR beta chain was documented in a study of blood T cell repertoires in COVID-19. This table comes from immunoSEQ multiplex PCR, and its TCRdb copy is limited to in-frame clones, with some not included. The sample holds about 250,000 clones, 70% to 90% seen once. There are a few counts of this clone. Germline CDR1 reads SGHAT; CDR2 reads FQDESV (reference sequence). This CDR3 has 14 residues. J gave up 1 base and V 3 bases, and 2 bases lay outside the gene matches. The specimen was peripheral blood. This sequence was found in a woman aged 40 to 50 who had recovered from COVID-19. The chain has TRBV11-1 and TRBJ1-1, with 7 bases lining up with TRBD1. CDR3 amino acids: CASSFDRANTEAFF. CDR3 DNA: TGTGCCAGCAGCTTCGACAGGGCGAACACTGAAGCTTTCTTT.